This entry features one T cell receptor beta chain sequence. Its antigen is not known. Since all of the isolated RNA was reverse transcribed, expressed TCRB transcripts were what got sequenced. Sequencing used immunoSEQ multiplex PCR; TCRdb keeps in-frame clones, though not all of them. The table includes a few hundred thousand clones, around an eighth detected once. These data belong to a study of beta chain features in type 1 diabetes. The study, taken as a whole, reports: In all four CD4+ subsets, TCRB CDR3 length was significantly, moderately reduced in type 1 diabetes.

Sequenced sample: naive CD4+ T cells from blood. The sequence came from a woman under 30 with type 1 diabetes.

CDR3 coding DNA: TGCAGCGTCAGGCTAGCGGGAAACAATGAGCAGTTCTTC. It specifies CSVRLAGNNEQFF. The chain joins TRBV29-1 to TRBJ2-1; the match to TRBD2 covers 9 bases. CDR1 is SQVTM and CDR2 is ANQGSEA in the germline V gene. This CDR3 contains 13 residues. Trimming at V came to 6 bases and at J to 5 bases, leaving 5 bases not matched to a gene.